The source of this TCR beta chain is a study of blood T cell repertoires in COVID-19. Original data processing: Reference gene primers were amplified, and this amplification served to estimate nucleated cell counts. TCRdb's copy holds only in-frame clones and misses some; the assay was immunoSEQ multiplex PCR. V, J and clone size derive from that table, while D and trimming were established from the DNA sequence. The repertoire includes about 200,000 clones, over 75% of them detected once, and roughly 6.2% sits in the top ten. The receptor was isolated from a woman aged 40 to 55 who had recovered from COVID-19. The sample consisted of peripheral blood.

CDR3 sequence (DNA): TGTGCCAGCAGCCCCGGACAGGTCCTGAATGAAAAACTGTTTTTT. Protein sequence: CASSPGQVLNEKLFF. The chain uses TRBV14 and TRBJ1-4; 7 nucleotides match TRBD1. Germline trimming cut 4 bases from V and 5 bases from J; bases unmatched to any gene: 7. Germline CDR1 and CDR2: SGHDN and FVKESK. This CDR3 region has 15 residues.